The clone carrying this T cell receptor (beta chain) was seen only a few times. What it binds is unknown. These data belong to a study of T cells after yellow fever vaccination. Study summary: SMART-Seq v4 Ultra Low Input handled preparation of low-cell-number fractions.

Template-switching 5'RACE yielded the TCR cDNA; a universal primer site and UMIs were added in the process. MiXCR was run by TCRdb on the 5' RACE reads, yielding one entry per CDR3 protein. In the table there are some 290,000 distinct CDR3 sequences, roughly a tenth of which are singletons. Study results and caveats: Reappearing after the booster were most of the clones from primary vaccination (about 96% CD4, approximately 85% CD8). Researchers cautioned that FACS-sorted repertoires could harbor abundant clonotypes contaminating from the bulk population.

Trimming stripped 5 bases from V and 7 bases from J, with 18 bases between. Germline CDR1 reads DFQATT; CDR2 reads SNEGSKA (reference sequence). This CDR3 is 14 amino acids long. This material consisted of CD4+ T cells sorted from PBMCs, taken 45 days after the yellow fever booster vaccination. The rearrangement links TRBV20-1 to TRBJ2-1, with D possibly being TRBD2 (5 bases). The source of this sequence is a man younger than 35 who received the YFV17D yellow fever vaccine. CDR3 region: CSADPFGERNEQFF. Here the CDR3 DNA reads TGCAGTGCTGACCCCTTCGGGGAGCGTAATGAGCAGTTCTTC.